Shown below are 8 T cell receptor beta chains from a single sample sequenced in a study of shared clonotypes between healthy human individuals. Data came from immunoSEQ multiplex PCR; TCRdb stores just in-frame clones and leaves some out. The sample includes 400,000 to 600,000 clones, about 96% of them seen just once. What was sequenced was naive CD4+ T cells sorted from blood. As for subset: CD45RA+ positively selected. The receptor source for this set is a woman in her thirties in good health.

This clone was seen a few times. The chain has TRBV19 and TRBJ2-7, with 7 bases fitting TRBD2. V lost 10 bases to trimming and J lost 7 bases; unmatched junction nucleotides: 16. Germline-derived CDR1 and CDR2 are LNHDA and SQIVND (reference sequence). This CDR3 is built from 14 residues. The CDR3 sequence is CATRSPAGATEQYF. CDR3 sequence (DNA): TGTGCCACGAGGTCACCTGCGGGAGCTACGGAGCAGTACTTC.

The rearrangement joins TRBV5-1 to TRBJ2-3; 8 bases fit TRBD2. CDR3 size: 15 residues. In germline, CDR1 is SGHRS, CDR2 YFSETQ. The ends lost 3 bases at V and 4 bases at J; junction bases unmatched: 7. CDR3: CASSSNSGTPDTQYF. CDR3 DNA: TGCGCCAGCAGCTCCAATAGCGGGACGCCAGATACGCAGTATTTT. The whole variable domain, remainder taken from reference TRBV5-1 and TRBJ2-3, is KAGVTQTPRYLIKTRGQQVTLSCSPISGHRSVSWYQQTPGQGLQFLFEYFSETQRNKGNFPGRFSGRQFSNSRSEMNVSTLELGDSALYLCASSSNSGTPDTQYFGPGTRLTVL.

This clone was seen only once. J is TRBJ1-5 and V is TRBV10-3; D not certain. The CDR3 runs 16 residues. Germline V gene lookup returns CDR1 ENHRY and CDR2 SYGVKD. V was trimmed by 4 bases and J by 0 bases, leaving 13 bases between them. The CDR3 region has the DNA TGTGCCATCAGTGTAGGAGAGCTGTATAGCAATCAGCCCCAGCATTTT. Its translation: CAISVGELYSNQPQHF.

The chain employs TRBV20-1 and TRBJ2-7; D is ambiguous. CDR1 and CDR2 from the germline V gene are DFQATT and SNEGSKA (reference sequence). Trimming took off 3 bases at V and 2 bases at J, with 5 bases between the two ends. CDR3 length equals 11 residues. As DNA, the CDR3 is TGCAGTGCTAGTGGGGCCTACGAGCAGTACTTC. Protein sequence: CSASGAYEQYF.

The rearrangement uses TRBV9 and TRBJ1-1; D uncertain. This CDR3 spans 13 amino acids. The germline V gene has CDR1 SGDLS and CDR2 YYNGEE. V gave up 0 bases and J gave up 6 bases, with 9 bases separating them. The CDR3 region is CASSVVRGPEAFF. As DNA, the CDR3 is TGTGCCAGCAGCGTAGTTCGAGGGCCTGAAGCTTTCTTT.

V and J are TRBV10-1 and TRBJ2-3, with 9 bases identical to TRBD2. Trimming took 5 bases from V and 6 from J; bases not matched to a gene: 6. Germline V gives CDR1 WNHNN, CDR2 SYGVQD (reference sequence). The CDR3 consists of 14 residues. The CDR3 region is CASSTSGRLDTQYF. CDR3 sequence (DNA): TGCGCCAGCAGTACCAGCGGGAGGCTGGATACGCAGTATTTT.

The rearrangement links TRBV15 to TRBJ2-1, with TRBD2 matching over 11 bases. Germline lookup yields CDR1 LNHNV and CDR2 YYDKDF (reference sequence). The CDR3 runs 15 residues. Germline trimming cut 1 base from V and 7 bases from J; bases unmatched to any gene: 3. For the CDR3, the DNA is TGTGCCACCAGCAGAGCGGGACTAGCGGCGAATGAGCAGTTCTTC. It specifies CATSRAGLAANEQFF.

V is TRBV10-1 and J is TRBJ2-7; D is ambiguous. This CDR3 has 14 residues. Trimming took 5 bases from V and 3 from J, leaving 14 bases between them. CDR1 is WNHNN and CDR2 is SYGVQD in the germline V gene (reference sequence). CDR3 coding DNA: TGCGCCAGCAGTAACGGACGAGTGGGCTACGAGCAGTACTTC. Protein sequence: CASSNGRVGYEQYF.